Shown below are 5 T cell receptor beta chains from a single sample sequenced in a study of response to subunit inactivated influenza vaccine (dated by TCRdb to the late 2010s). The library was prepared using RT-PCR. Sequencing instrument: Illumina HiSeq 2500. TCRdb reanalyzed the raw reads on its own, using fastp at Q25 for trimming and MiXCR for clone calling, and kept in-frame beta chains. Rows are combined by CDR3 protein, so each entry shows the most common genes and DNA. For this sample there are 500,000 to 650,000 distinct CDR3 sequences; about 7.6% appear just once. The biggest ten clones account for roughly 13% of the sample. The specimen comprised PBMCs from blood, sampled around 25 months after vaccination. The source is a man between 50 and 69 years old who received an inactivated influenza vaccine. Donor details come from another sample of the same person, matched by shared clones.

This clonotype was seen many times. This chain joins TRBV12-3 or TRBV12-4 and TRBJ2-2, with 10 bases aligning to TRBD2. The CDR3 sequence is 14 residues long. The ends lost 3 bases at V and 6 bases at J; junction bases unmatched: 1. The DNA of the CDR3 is TGTGCCAGCAGTTTGAGCGGGGGGGCCGGGGAGCTGTTTTTT. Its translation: CASSLSGGAGELFF.

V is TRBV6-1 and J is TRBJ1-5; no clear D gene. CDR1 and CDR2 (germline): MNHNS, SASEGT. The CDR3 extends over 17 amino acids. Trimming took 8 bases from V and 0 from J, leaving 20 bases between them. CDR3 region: CASQIQETLYSNQPQHF. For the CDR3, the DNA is TGTGCCAGCCAAATTCAGGAGACTTTATATAGCAATCAGCCCCAGCATTTT.

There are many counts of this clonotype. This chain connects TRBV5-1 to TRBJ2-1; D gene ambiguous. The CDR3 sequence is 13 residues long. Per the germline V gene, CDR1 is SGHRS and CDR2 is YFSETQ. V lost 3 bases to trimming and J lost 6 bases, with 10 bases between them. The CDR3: CASSSPQLNEQFF. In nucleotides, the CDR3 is TGCGCCAGCAGCTCACCGCAGCTCAATGAGCAGTTCTTC.

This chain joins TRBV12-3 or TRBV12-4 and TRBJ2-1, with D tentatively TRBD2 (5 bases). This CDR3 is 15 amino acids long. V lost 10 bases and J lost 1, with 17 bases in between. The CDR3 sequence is CATGLGVQSYNEQFF. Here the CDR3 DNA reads TGTGCCACAGGCCTGGGAGTTCAATCCTACAATGAGCAGTTCTTC.

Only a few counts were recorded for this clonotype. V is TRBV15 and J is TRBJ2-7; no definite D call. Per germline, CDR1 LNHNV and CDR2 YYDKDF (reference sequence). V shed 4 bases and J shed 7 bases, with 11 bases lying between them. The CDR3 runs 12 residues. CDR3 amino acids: CATSKEIVEQYF. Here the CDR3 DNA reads TGTGCCACCAGCAAAGAGATTGTTGAGCAGTACTTC.